The 29 T cell receptor beta chains in this list originate from one sample, sequenced in a study of response to subunit inactivated influenza vaccine. In TCRdb, the RT-PCR reads were re-called with MiXCR into one record per CDR3 protein. The sample shows about 540,000 distinct CDR3 sequences, under 25% of them seen only once. The sample also formed part of further work on T cells expressing NK-cell markers. That report notes: Synthesis of TCR beta cDNA relied on 5'RACE template switching carrying UMIs.

Sequenced material: CD4+ T cells sorted from PBMCs, taken 11 to 12 days after vaccination. The receptors originated from a man aged 50 or older who received an inactivated influenza vaccine.

The table lists this clonotype with a few counts. The rearrangement links TRBV20-1 to TRBJ2-5; 12 positions agree with TRBD1. The CDR3 runs 14 residues. Germline trimming cut 4 bases from V and 5 bases from J; bases unmatched to any gene: 5. Germline CDR1 reads DFQATT; CDR2 reads SNEGSKA (reference sequence). The CDR3 DNA follows: TGCAGTGCTACCCGGGACAGGGGGCGGGAGACCCAGTACTTC. It is translated as CSATRDRGRETQYF.

This chain's CDR3 is CASSFLQGSDTQYF. The CDR3 DNA reads TGTGCCAGCAGCTTCCTACAGGGGTCAGATACGCAGTATTTT. This rearrangement joins TRBV7-2 to TRBJ2-3; 7 bases are a match to TRBD1. Germline V gene sequence: CDR1 SGHTA, CDR2 FQGNSA. V was clipped by 3 bases and J by 4 bases; unmatched bases: 4. The CDR3 covers 14 residues.

The CDR3 region is CASSQDLTGGPHEQYF. CDR3 DNA sequence: TGCGCCAGCAGCCAAGATTTAACGGGGGGGCCCCACGAGCAGTACTTC. The V call is TRBV4-3, the J call TRBJ2-7; 8 positions agree with TRBD2. The germline CDR1 and CDR2 sequences are LGHNA and YSLEER. CDR3 length equals 16 residues. V shed 0 bases, J shed 5 bases, and the junction held 9 bases outside the gene matches.

The J gene is TRBJ1-6, the V gene TRBV10-2, with D tentatively TRBD1 (5 bases). V gave up 2 bases and J gave up 7 bases, with 9 bases separating them. CDR3 size: 14 residues. CDR1 is WSHSY and CDR2 is SAAADI in the germline V gene. The CDR3 region is CASSEQTDNSPLHF. The CDR3 nucleotides are TGCGCCAGCAGTGAGCAGACAGACAATTCACCCCTCCACTTT.

There are a few counts of this clonotype. The CDR3 DNA is TGCGCCAGCAGCTTGTACAGGAGTAGCGGGGAGCTGTTTTTT. Translated, it gives CASSLYRSSGELFF. The chain links TRBV5-1 to TRBJ2-2, with D possibly TRBD1 on 5 matching bases. Germline V CDR1 and CDR2: SGHRS, YFSETQ. This CDR3 spans 14 amino acids. V gave up 1 base and J gave up 7 bases, with 11 bases separating them.

This clonotype appeared a single time. The chain has TRBV20-1 and TRBJ2-7; 7 bases align to TRBD2. The CDR3 totals 14 residues. V lost 7 bases to trimming and J lost 0 bases; unmatched junction nucleotides: 9. In germline, CDR1 is DFQATT, CDR2 SNEGSKA (reference sequence). The CDR3 is CSVISGARSYEQYF. Written as DNA, the CDR3 is TGCAGTGTAATAAGCGGGGCCCGCTCCTACGAGCAGTACTTC.

The chain uses TRBV6-2 or TRBV6-3 and TRBJ1-5; 7 nucleotides line up with TRBD1. Trimming removed 7 bases from V and 7 bases from J; junction bases left unmatched: 10. In germline, CDR1 is MNHEY, CDR2 SVGEGT. The CDR3 totals 14 residues. CDR3 sequence: CASTRDRSVQPQHF. DNA for the CDR3: TGTGCCAGCACTCGGGACAGAAGTGTCCAGCCCCAGCATTTT.

This clonotype was picked up a small number of times. The CDR3 coding sequence is TGCAGTGCTAGGTACAGGGGGTCTCGAGAGACCCAGTACTTC. This codes for CSARYRGSRETQYF. The rearrangement uses TRBV20-1 and TRBJ2-5, with 8 positions matching TRBD1. The CDR3 consists of 14 residues. The V segment lost 3 bases and the J segment 4 bases; nucleotides outside the gene matches: 7. Germline V lookup: CDR1 DFQATT, CDR2 SNEGSKA (reference sequence).

This clonotype has only a few counts. The chain carries TRBV4-2 and TRBJ2-5; the D is unclear. The CDR3 consists of 16 residues. CDR1 is LGHNA, CDR2 YNFKEQ, per germline. The V gene lost 0 bases and the J gene lost 7 bases, with 18 bases spanning the gap. The CDR3, as DNA: TGTGCCAGCAGCCAAGACCGGCAAGCACTTATAGGGACCCAGTACTTC. Protein sequence: CASSQDRQALIGTQYF.

This clonotype has just a few counts. V gene TRBV5-1 combines with J gene TRBJ2-4; D gene uncertain. V was shortened by 0 bases and J by 0 bases, with 7 bases between the two germline ends. Germline V gene lookup returns CDR1 SGHRS and CDR2 YFSETQ. The CDR3 contains 15 residues. The CDR3 nucleotides read TGCGCCAGCAGCTTGGACAGCCCAGCCAAAAACATTCAGTACTTC. This codes for CASSLDSPAKNIQYF.

This clonotype was detected only a few times. The J gene is TRBJ1-2, the V gene TRBV7-2, with 7 bases that match TRBD1. Looked up from germline, CDR1 is SGHTA and CDR2 is FQGNSA. The CDR3 spans 15 residues. J gave up 5 bases and V 4 bases, and 10 bases lay outside the gene matches. The CDR3 region is CASSSYRGWGYGYTF. The CDR3 DNA reads as TGTGCCAGCAGCTCATACAGGGGTTGGGGTTATGGCTACACCTTC.

V and J are TRBV5-1 and TRBJ2-7; TRBD1 matches 7 bases. The germline V gene has CDR1 SGHRS and CDR2 YFSETQ. CDR3 length: 12 amino acids. The J segment lost 7 bases and the V segment lost 5 bases, leaving 6 bases of the junction unmatched. The chain's CDR3 is CASSGDSWEQYF. CDR3 coding DNA: TGCGCCAGCAGTGGGGACAGTTGGGAGCAGTACTTC.

The gene calls are TRBV19 and TRBJ2-1, with TRBD1 identical over 10 bases. This CDR3 has 16 residues. The germline gives CDR1 LNHDA, CDR2 SQIVND (reference sequence). V lost 3 bases, J lost 4 bases, and 6 bases stayed unmatched. CDR3 nucleotides: TGTGCCAGTAGTATGGGGCGGGACAGGGGATACAATGAGCAGTTCTTC. Its translation: CASSMGRDRGYNEQFF. Full variable domain (outside the CDR3, taken from reference TRBV19 and TRBJ2-1): DGGITQSPKYLFRKEGQNVTLSCEQNLNHDAMYWYRQDPGQGLRLIYYSQIVNDFQKGDIAEGYSVSREKKESFPLTVTSAQKNPTAFYLCASSMGRDRGYNEQFFGPGTRLTVL.

This chain's CDR3 is CASSPRVTNEKLFF. As DNA, the CDR3 is TGCGCCAGCAGTCCCAGGGTTACTAATGAAAAACTGTTTTTT. This chain uses TRBV5-1 with TRBJ1-4; TRBD1 might be the D (5 bases). The CDR3 spans 14 residues. Germline CDR1 and CDR2: SGHRS and YFSETQ. The V end lost 5 bases, the J end lost 2 bases, and 10 bases lay between the germline ends.

This clonotype was detected a few times. The chain couples TRBV28 to TRBJ1-4, with a tentative D call TRBD1 (5 bases). The CDR3 length is 13 residues. Trimming cost V 6 bases and J 7 bases, with 12 bases left between them. CDR1 is MDHEN and CDR2 is SYDVKM in the germline V gene. The CDR3 coding sequence is TGTGCCAGCAGATCAGGGCAAACTGAAAAACTGTTTTTT. Translated, it gives CASRSGQTEKLFF.

This chain uses TRBV11-2 with TRBJ2-5; 9 nucleotides line up with TRBD2. Germline V lookup: CDR1 SGHAT, CDR2 FQNNGV. V shed 5 bases and J 5 bases; nucleotides not matched to a gene: 9. CDR3 length equals 15 residues. CDR3 DNA sequence: TGTGCCAGCAGCAGCAGCGGGGGGCGCTCGGAGACCCAGTACTTC. It translates to CASSSSGGRSETQYF.

This clonotype has more than one count but fewer than ten. The rearrangement uses TRBV7-2 and TRBJ2-1; TRBD1 is a possible D gene (5 bases). Germline assignment: CDR1 SGHTA and CDR2 FQGNSA. Trimming removed 7 bases at V and 2 bases at J, with 12 bases between. This CDR3 region has 14 residues. Here the CDR3 reads CASNNRRTYNEQFF. The CDR3 DNA reads as TGTGCCAGCAACAACAGGAGAACCTACAATGAGCAGTTCTTC.

In DNA form, the CDR3 reads TGCAGTGCTAGGGGGGGACTGCGGTTCTACGAGCAGTACTTC. Translated: CSARGGLRFYEQYF. The V call is TRBV20-1, the J call TRBJ2-7; a weak D match, TRBD2 (6 bases). V shed 3 bases and J shed 3 bases, with 15 bases lying between them. Germline assignment: CDR1 DFQATT and CDR2 SNEGSKA (reference sequence). The CDR3 runs 14 residues.

This clonotype was seen only a few times. V and J are TRBV4-3 and TRBJ2-2; D is perhaps TRBD2 (5 bases). The CDR3 runs 18 residues. Trimming stripped 0 bases from V and 4 bases from J, with 18 bases between. Germline V CDR1 and CDR2: LGHNA, YSLEER. CDR3 nucleotide sequence: TGCGCCAGCAGCCAAGATCCCCCCGGAGGACGAATCACCGGGGAGCTGTTTTTT. Translating it yields CASSQDPPGGRITGELFF.

This clonotype appeared a few times. The CDR3 DNA is TGTGCCAGCAGTTTAAGGCAGGTGAATGAAAAACTGTTTTTT. Translation gives CASSLRQVNEKLFF. The genes are TRBV12-3 or TRBV12-4 and TRBJ1-4; D gene ambiguous. The CDR3 is made up of 14 amino acids. The V end lost 2 bases, the J end lost 5 bases, and 9 bases lay between the germline ends.

The chain has TRBV4-3 and TRBJ1-1; 7 nucleotides agree with TRBD1. With 0 bases clipped from V and 5 bases from J, the junction kept 9 bases outside the gene matches. The CDR3 has 16 amino acids. Germline V lookup: CDR1 LGHNA, CDR2 YSLEER. For the CDR3, the DNA is TGCGCCAGCAGCCAAGATCTAAGGGGGCGTGAAACTGAAGCTTTCTTT. It yields the protein CASSQDLRGRETEAFF.

This clonotype was seen a few times. The chain recombines TRBV24-1 with TRBJ2-7; D is perhaps TRBD2 (5 bases). CDR3 size: 14 residues. Trimming shortened V by 12 bases and J by 0 bases, and 17 bases separated the two germline ends. CDR1 and CDR2 from the germline V gene are KGHDR and SFDVKD. This chain's CDR3 is CASYSGSYSYEQYF. As DNA, the CDR3 is TGTGCCTCCTATTCGGGATCTTACTCCTACGAGCAGTACTTC.

V and J are TRBV29-1 and TRBJ2-6; maybe TRBD2 (5 bases). CDR3 length: 13 residues. The germline V gene encodes CDR1 SQVTM and CDR2 ANQGSEA. The ends were cut back, 4 bases at V and 4 bases at J, with 8 bases in the middle. CDR3 sequence (DNA): TGCAGCGTTGTTGGACTGGGGGCCAACGTCCTGACTTTC. The encoded protein is CSVVGLGANVLTF.

The chain links TRBV20-1 to TRBJ2-2; 9 nucleotides agree with TRBD2. V lost 0 bases to trimming and J lost 7 bases; unmatched junction nucleotides: 12. Germline CDR1 and CDR2: DFQATT and SNEGSKA (reference sequence). This CDR3 contains 17 residues. This chain's CDR3 is CSARDPHLAGFSGELFF. The CDR3 nucleotides are TGCAGTGCTAGAGATCCCCACCTAGCGGGGTTTAGCGGGGAGCTGTTTTTT.

The V gene is TRBV15, the J gene TRBJ2-7, with 7 bases identical to TRBD1. Looked up from germline, CDR1 is LNHNV and CDR2 is YYDKDF (reference sequence). The V gene end was trimmed by 1 base and the J gene end by 2 bases; junction bases not matched to a gene: 2. There are 14 residues in the CDR3. CDR3 nucleotides: TGTGCCACCAGCAGAGCACAGGGGACCTACGAGCAGTACTTC. Translating it yields CATSRAQGTYEQYF.

This chain uses TRBV2 with TRBJ2-4; no clear D gene. This CDR3 has 14 amino acids. Germline values: CDR1 SNHLY, CDR2 FYNNEI. Trimming took 6 bases from V and 1 from J, leaving 10 bases between them. CDR3 DNA sequence: TGTGCCAGCAGAGAGCGTATTGCCAAAAACATTCAGTACTTC. Translation: CASRERIAKNIQYF. The full variable domain, rest sourced from reference TRBV2 and TRBJ2-4, is EPEVTQTPSHQVTQMGQEVILRCVPISNHLYFYWYRQILGQKVEFLVSFYNNEISEKSEIFDDQFSVERPDGSNFTLKIRSTKLEDSAMYFCASRERIAKNIQYFGAGTRLSVL.

For this clonotype: A read error may explain this, as a much larger clone is one base away. This chain links TRBV5-1 with TRBJ1-1; a possible D gene is TRBD1 (5 bases). Between the trimmed V and J ends, which lost 4 bases and 2 bases, there was a span of 9 bases. The CDR3 sequence is 13 residues long. The germline CDR1 and CDR2 sequences are SGHRS and YFSETQ. The CDR3 region is CASSRDCNTEAFF. CDR3 nucleotide sequence: TGCGCCAGCAGCCGGGACTGCAACACTGAAGCTTTCTTT.

The chain couples TRBV20-1 to TRBJ2-1; TRBD2 might be the D (5 bases). Germline CDR1 is DFQATT and CDR2 is SNEGSKA (reference sequence). The CDR3 consists of 14 residues. V was cut by 4 bases and J by 5 bases, with 15 bases left in between. The CDR3 DNA is TGCAGTGCTACGAGCGGCCGGGGAAACAATGAGCAGTTCTTC. Protein sequence: CSATSGRGNNEQFF.

The chain combines TRBV24-1 with TRBJ2-3; 7 positions match TRBD1. The V segment lost 2 bases and the J segment 10 bases; nucleotides outside the gene matches: 8. CDR1 is KGHDR, CDR2 SFDVKD, per germline. This CDR3 has 14 residues. In nucleotides, the CDR3 is TGTGCCACCAGTGATTCCACGACAGGGCCTGCGCAGTATTTT. The encoded protein is CATSDSTTGPAQYF.